This T cell receptor (beta chain) derives from a study of sequential checkpoint blockade in melanoma. Study background: Maintenance nivolumab came after either treatment sequence.

Libraries were prepared by immunoSEQ multiplex PCR; TCRdb keeps only in-frame clonotypes and omits some of them. The sample has about 25,000 clones, more than 60% seen once. Stated treatment: randomized to nivolumab then ipilimumab (arm A) or the reverse (arm B). Patients had received no earlier DNA-damaging chemotherapy. V lost 5 bases and J lost 8, with 16 bases in between. There are 14 residues in the CDR3. Per germline, CDR1 LNHDA and CDR2 SQIVND (reference sequence). Sequenced here: CD8+ T cells sorted from blood (inferred from file names), sampled from a patient given nivolumab and ipilimumab in sequence. The source of this sequence is a human donor with melanoma. The chain couples TRBV19 to TRBJ2-1; tentatively, D is TRBD2 (7 bases). The CDR3 nucleotides read TGTGCCAGTAGTTGGGGGGGGCCCCTGGATGAGCAGTTCTTC. Its protein is CASSWGGPLDEQFF.